This T cell receptor (beta chain) is from a study of blood T cell repertoires in COVID-19. Study-level background: Sites across the United States, Italy and Spain contributed samples from acute and convalescent COVID-19.

The V gene's germline CDR1 is SGHNT and CDR2 YENEEA. Trimming at V came to 5 bases and at J to 8 bases, leaving 6 bases not matched to a gene. The CDR3 spans 15 residues. The data were produced by immunoSEQ multiplex PCR, yet TCRdb's version contains in-frame clones alone and is incomplete. Of over 80,000 clones in the sample, 80% to 90% were seen once. The material sequenced was peripheral blood. The V call is TRBV11-3, the J call TRBJ1-6, with TRBD1 identical over 10 bases. This sequence was found in a man aged 45 to 65 with acute or convalescent COVID-19. The CDR3 protein is CASSHGTGVDSPLHF. DNA of the CDR3: TGTGCCAGCAGCCACGGGACAGGGGTCGATTCACCCCTCCACTTT. The variable domain in full, completed from reference TRBV11-3 and TRBJ1-6, reads EAGVVQSPRYKIIEKKQPVAFWCNPISGHNTLYWYLQNLGQGPELLIRYENEEAVDDSQLPKDRFSAERLKGVDSTLKIQPAELGDSAVYLCASSHGTGVDSPLHFGNGTRLTVT.